This T cell receptor (beta chain) came from a study of blood T cell repertoires in COVID-19. Study-level information: Samples representing acute and convalescent COVID-19 were sourced from the United States, Italy and Spain. PBMCs, B-cell-depleted T cells, or T cells provided the cDNA or gDNA that made up the material.

Repertoires were generated with immunoSEQ multiplex PCR, while TCRdb's copy carries only in-frame clones and drops some. The table shows about 73,000 clones, with roughly 87% occurring only once. Material: peripheral blood. This receptor was identified in a man older than 75 with acute or convalescent COVID-19.

This chain's CDR3 is CARTAGPYTEAFF. The CDR3 region has the DNA TGTGCCCGCACGGCGGGACCGTACACTGAAGCTTTCTTT. This chain links TRBV5-3 with TRBJ1-1; the D gene is possibly TRBD1 (5 bases). TRBV5-3 is marked as an open reading frame, function uncertain. The CDR3 spans 13 residues. V was cut by 10 bases and J by 3 bases, with 16 bases left in between.